Following are 26 T cell receptor beta chains from one sample sequenced in a study of blood T cell repertoires in COVID-19 (dated by TCRdb to 2019 to 2021). Library prep was done by the immunoSEQ multiplex PCR assay. The table was pulled from immuneACCESS by TCRdb, which kept in-frame rearrangements only. Such tables lose some clones; where checked, under half of the loss comes from unresolved V genes, and the rest has no known cause. This sample comprises tens of thousands of clones, 80% of them detected only once. Around 20% of the sample lies in the top ten. Material: peripheral blood. The source of these receptors is a human donor in a cohort sampled during active COVID-19.

The chain carries TRBV5-1 and TRBJ2-7; 14 nucleotides align to TRBD2. The length of the CDR3 is 16 residues. After removal of 4 bases from V and 2 bases from J, the junction contained 5 bases not matched to a gene. Germline V lookup: CDR1 SGHRS, CDR2 YFSETQ. CDR3 nucleotides: TGCGCCAGCAGCCCTGGGACTAGCGGGAGTCCCTACGAGCAGTACTTC. It yields the protein CASSPGTSGSPYEQYF.

V is TRBV19 and J is TRBJ2-7, with D tentatively TRBD1 (5 bases). Germline V gene lookup returns CDR1 LNHDA and CDR2 SQIVND (reference sequence). The ends were cut back, 6 bases at V and 2 bases at J, with 17 bases in the middle. The CDR3 sequence is 15 residues long. CDR3 nucleotide sequence: TGTGCCAGTAGCCTCATGTCGGCAGGGCCCTACGAGCAGTACTTC. This gives the protein CASSLMSAGPYEQYF.

This clone was seen once. The rearrangement joins TRBV28 to TRBJ2-7; 9 positions agree with TRBD1. Trimming cost V 2 bases and J 4 bases; bases outside gene matches: 6. Germline loops: CDR1 MDHEN, CDR2 SYDVKM. The CDR3 extends over 15 amino acids. In nucleotides, the CDR3 is TGTGCCAGCAGTTTAAGTGGGACAGGGCTATACGAGCAGTACTTC. Translation gives CASSLSGTGLYEQYF.

The rearrangement links TRBV28 to TRBJ1-1; 7 nucleotides match TRBD1. Trimming at V came to 6 bases and at J to 0 bases, leaving 13 bases not matched to a gene. From germline, CDR1 is MDHEN and CDR2 SYDVKM. The CDR3 loop spans 17 amino acids. CDR3 loop: CASSPTGVGTLNTEAFF. The CDR3 nucleotides read TGTGCCAGCAGCCCAACAGGGGTGGGGACCTTGAACACTGAAGCTTTCTTT.

The V call is TRBV5-4, the J call TRBJ2-1; D is ambiguous. The CDR3 covers 13 residues. Germline CDR1 is SGHNT and CDR2 is YYREEE (reference sequence). Trimming cost V 0 bases and J 6 bases, with 7 bases left between them. The CDR3 region is CASSLALRNEQFF. The CDR3, as DNA: TGTGCCAGCAGCTTGGCCCTGCGCAATGAGCAGTTCTTC.

This chain links TRBV28 with TRBJ1-5; D perhaps matches TRBD1 (6 bases). Germline V gene sequence: CDR1 MDHEN, CDR2 SYDVKM. The germline V and J ends were trimmed by 1 base and 2 bases, with 15 bases remaining between them. CDR3 length: 17 amino acids. The CDR3: CASSLLATGFRNQPQHF. In nucleotides, the CDR3 is TGTGCCAGCAGTTTATTGGCCACAGGGTTTCGCAATCAGCCCCAGCATTTT.

The chain couples TRBV11-2 to TRBJ2-1; 8 bases line up with TRBD2. CDR3 size: 17 residues. V was pared by 4 bases and J by 2 bases, with 10 bases of the junction left unmatched. CDR1 and CDR2 (germline): SGHAT, FQNNGV. The CDR3 DNA reads TGTGCCAGCAGCTCCCTACGGGGGGGGAGGGCCTACAATGAGCAGTTCTTC. It yields the protein CASSSLRGGRAYNEQFF.

The chain uses TRBV10-3 and TRBJ1-3; 7 bases match TRBD1. The CDR3 length is 15 residues. V lost 6 bases to trimming and J lost 4 bases; unmatched junction nucleotides: 9. Germline assignment: CDR1 ENHRY and CDR2 SYGVKD. CDR3: CAISPTGVIGNTIYF. In DNA, the CDR3 is TGTGCCATCAGCCCCACAGGGGTGATCGGAAACACCATATATTTT.

The V call is TRBV7-9, the J call TRBJ2-7, with TRBD1 as a possible D gene (6 bases). This CDR3 region has 13 residues. Per germline, CDR1 SEHNR and CDR2 FQNEAQ (reference sequence). V was trimmed by 4 bases and J by 2 bases, leaving 9 bases between them. CDR3 sequence reads: CASSSKGAYEQYF. CDR3 coding DNA: TGTGCCAGCAGCTCAAAGGGGGCCTACGAGCAGTACTTC.

The V call is TRBV6-5, the J call TRBJ1-2, with 9 nucleotides matching TRBD1. The germline gives CDR1 MNHEY, CDR2 SVGAGI. The V gene end was trimmed by 7 bases and the J gene end by 8 bases; junction bases not matched to a gene: 8. There are 13 residues in the CDR3. DNA of the CDR3: TGTGCCAGCAATAGGGGACAGGGAAGCGGCTACACCTTC. It encodes CASNRGQGSGYTF.

The chain combines TRBV7-9 with TRBJ1-5; D remains ambiguous. V was clipped by 5 bases and J by 7 bases, with 15 bases between them. Germline CDR1 and CDR2: SEHNR and FQNEAQ (reference sequence). The CDR3 has 14 residues. This chain's CDR3 is CASSLASGNQPQHF. DNA of the CDR3: TGTGCCAGCAGCCTGGCATCCGGGAACCAGCCCCAGCATTTT.

This chain uses TRBV5-1 with TRBJ2-7; 9 bases match TRBD1. Germline lookup yields CDR1 SGHRS and CDR2 YFSETQ. V lost 0 bases, J lost 3 bases, and 13 bases stayed unmatched. The length of the CDR3 is 18 residues. CDR3 DNA sequence: TGCGCCAGCAGCTTGGGGGCGACAGGGGGAATGTATGGCTACGAGCAGTACTTC. It codes for CASSLGATGGMYGYEQYF.

This chain connects TRBV3-1 (or the pseudogene TRBV3-2) to TRBJ2-1; TRBD2 matches at 10 bases. The germline gives CDR1 LGHDT, CDR2 YNNKEL (reference sequence). The CDR3 has 14 amino acids. Trimming removed 9 bases from V and 7 bases from J; junction bases left unmatched: 9. Written as DNA, the CDR3 is TGTGCCAGTACCTTAGCGGGAGGAGGAAATGAGCAGTTCTTC. Amino acid sequence: CASTLAGGGNEQFF.

The chain carries TRBV28 and TRBJ1-2; the match to TRBD1 covers 10 bases. Germline CDR1 and CDR2: MDHEN and SYDVKM. J was trimmed by 4 bases and V by 6 bases; bases with no gene match: 8. This CDR3 is 15 amino acids long. For the CDR3, the DNA is TGTGCCAGCAGCTCCGGGACAGGGGCTATCTATGGCTACACCTTC. Its translation is CASSSGTGAIYGYTF.

The chain recombines TRBV2 with TRBJ1-2; D is unclear. CDR1 is SNHLY, CDR2 FYNNEI, per germline. CDR3 length: 14 amino acids. V was trimmed by 3 bases and J by 6 bases, leaving 14 bases between them. The CDR3 coding sequence is TGTGCCAGCAGTGATGTCGGGATCCTTGATGGCTACACCTTC. It codes for CASSDVGILDGYTF.

The chain has TRBV12-3 or TRBV12-4 and TRBJ2-7; a weak D match, TRBD1 (6 bases). V lost 4 bases and J 8 bases, leaving 9 bases between the germline ends. The CDR3 is 11 residues long. The CDR3 here is CASSSGQQQYF. The CDR3 nucleotides are TGTGCCAGCAGTTCCGGACAGCAGCAGTACTTC.

This clone has more than one count but fewer than ten. The rearrangement links TRBV3-1 (or the pseudogene TRBV3-2) to TRBJ1-2; D is unclear. This CDR3 is 12 amino acids long. CDR1 LGHDT and CDR2 YNNKEL come from the germline V gene (reference sequence). Trimming shortened V by 1 base and J by 6 bases, and 6 bases separated the two germline ends. The CDR3 loop reads CASSQGLNGYTF. The CDR3 DNA reads TGTGCCAGCAGCCAAGGGCTGAATGGCTACACCTTC.

This chain joins TRBV27 and TRBJ2-7, with 10 bases matching TRBD2. CDR3 length: 15 residues. Trimming removed 6 bases from V and 1 base from J; junction bases left unmatched: 6. CDR1 is MNHEY and CDR2 is SMNVEV in the germline V gene (reference sequence). Here the CDR3 DNA reads TGTGCCAGCAGCCGACCGGGACTAGCGTCCTACGAGCAGTACTTC. Its translation: CASSRPGLASYEQYF.

This chain links TRBV19 with TRBJ2-2, with D maybe TRBD2 (5 bases). Germline V gene data show CDR1 as LNHDA and CDR2 as SQIVND (reference sequence). Deletions cut 7 bases from V and 6 bases from J, with 9 bases between. The CDR3 has 12 residues. The CDR3 spells CASTPGAGELFF. The CDR3 DNA reads TGTGCCAGTACCCCCGGGGCCGGGGAGCTGTTTTTT.

The V gene is TRBV18, the J gene TRBJ2-5; a possible D gene is TRBD2 (5 bases). Trimming cost V 3 bases and J 4 bases, with 12 bases left between them. Germline V gene sequence: CDR1 KGHSH, CDR2 LQKENI. This CDR3 region has 14 residues. The CDR3 DNA reads TGTGCCAGCTCACCCTCGGTCGGAGGAGAGACCCAGTACTTC. Protein: CASSPSVGGETQYF.

The rearrangement joins TRBV6-5 to TRBJ1-5; 7 bases map to TRBD1. The CDR3 contains 15 residues. Trimming cost V 4 bases and J 1 base; bases outside gene matches: 4. Looked up from germline, CDR1 is MNHEY and CDR2 is SVGAGI. The DNA of the CDR3 is TGTGCCAGCAGTTGGATGACAGGGAGCAATCAGCCCCAGCATTTT. Translated: CASSWMTGSNQPQHF.

This clone was observed a few times. The J gene is TRBJ2-2, the V gene TRBV6-6; 12 bases are shared with TRBD2. The CDR3 is 16 amino acids. Germline CDR1 MNHNY, CDR2 SVGAGI (reference sequence). Trimming cost V 7 bases and J 4 bases; bases outside gene matches: 7. The CDR3 DNA follows: TGTGCCAGCACCAGACTAGCGGGAGATAGCACCGGGGAGCTGTTTTTT. This codes for CASTRLAGDSTGELFF.

This clone appeared a few times. The chain links TRBV19 to TRBJ1-2; D is perhaps TRBD1 (5 bases). CDR3 size: 14 residues. V was shortened by 7 bases and J by 4 bases, with 16 bases between the two germline ends. Germline loops: CDR1 LNHDA, CDR2 SQIVND (reference sequence). The CDR3 spells CASKTGALGYGYTF. The CDR3, as DNA: TGTGCCAGTAAAACAGGCGCTTTGGGCTATGGCTACACCTTC.

The chain couples TRBV7-9 to TRBJ2-1; 11 nucleotides align to TRBD2. Trimming at V came to 5 bases and at J to 4 bases, leaving 10 bases not matched to a gene. CDR3 size: 17 residues. Germline CDR1 reads SEHNR; CDR2 reads FQNEAQ (reference sequence). CDR3 protein: CASSPGTSGLSYNEQFF. DNA of the CDR3: TGTGCCAGCAGCCCCGGGACTAGCGGTCTATCTTACAATGAGCAGTTCTTC.

To note about this clone: Other DNA sequences in this sample translate to the same CDR3. V gene TRBV28 combines with J gene TRBJ2-7; D gene ambiguous. Looked up from germline, CDR1 is MDHEN and CDR2 is SYDVKM. V lost 8 bases and J lost 0, with 5 bases in between. This CDR3 has 11 residues. For the CDR3, the DNA is TGTGCCAGCGCAGGCTCCTACGAGCAGTACTTC. It translates to CASAGSYEQYF.

The table lists this clone with a count of one. The chain has TRBV5-8 and TRBJ2-7; D is perhaps TRBD1 (5 bases). The CDR3 runs to 14 residues. CDR1 and CDR2 (germline): SGHTS, YDEGEE. V lost 4 bases to trimming and J lost 4 bases, with 15 bases between them. CDR3 DNA sequence: TGTGCCAGCAGCCAGGGCCCCGGCCGGTACGAGCAGTACTTC. The encoded protein is CASSQGPGRYEQYF.